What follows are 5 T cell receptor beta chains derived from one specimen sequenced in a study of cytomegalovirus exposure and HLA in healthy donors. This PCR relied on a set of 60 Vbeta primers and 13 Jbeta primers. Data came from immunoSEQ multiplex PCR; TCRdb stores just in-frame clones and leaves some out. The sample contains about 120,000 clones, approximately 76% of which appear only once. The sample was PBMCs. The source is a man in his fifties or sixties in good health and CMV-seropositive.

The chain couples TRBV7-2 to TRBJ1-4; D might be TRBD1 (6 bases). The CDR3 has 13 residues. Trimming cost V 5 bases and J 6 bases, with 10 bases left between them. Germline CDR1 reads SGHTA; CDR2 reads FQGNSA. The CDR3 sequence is CASSLYRDEKLFF. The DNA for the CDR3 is TGTGCCAGCAGCCTCTACAGGGATGAAAAACTGTTTTTT.

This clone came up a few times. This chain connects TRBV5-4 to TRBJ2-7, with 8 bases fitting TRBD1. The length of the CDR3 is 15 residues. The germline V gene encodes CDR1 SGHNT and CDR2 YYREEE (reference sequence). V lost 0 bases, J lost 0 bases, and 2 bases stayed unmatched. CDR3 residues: CASSLGTGSSYEQYF. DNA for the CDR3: TGTGCCAGCAGCTTGGGGACAGGGAGCTCCTACGAGCAGTACTTC.

The CDR3 reads CASSAPGSQTQYF. The CDR3 region has the DNA TGCGCCAGCAGCGCGCCGGGTAGCCAGACCCAGTACTTC. V and J are TRBV10-2 and TRBJ2-5; no definite D call. CDR1 and CDR2 from the germline V gene are WSHSY and SAAADI. Trimming cost V 6 bases and J 6 bases, with 14 bases left between them. This CDR3 has 13 residues.

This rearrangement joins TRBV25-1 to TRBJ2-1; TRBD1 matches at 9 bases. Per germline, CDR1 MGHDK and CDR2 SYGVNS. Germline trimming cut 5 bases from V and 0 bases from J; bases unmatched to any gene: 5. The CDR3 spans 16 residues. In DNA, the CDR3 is TGTGCCAGCAGTCTGACAGGGGGGTCCTCCTACAATGAGCAGTTCTTC. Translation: CASSLTGGSSYNEQFF.

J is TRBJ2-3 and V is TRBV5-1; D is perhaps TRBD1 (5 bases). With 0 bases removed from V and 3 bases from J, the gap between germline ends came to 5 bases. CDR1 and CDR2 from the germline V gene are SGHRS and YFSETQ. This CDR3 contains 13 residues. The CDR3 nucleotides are TGCGCCAGCAGCTTGGGACAGACAGATACGCAGTATTTT. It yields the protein CASSLGQTDTQYF.